A selection of T cell receptor beta chains follows, all from one sample in a study of graft-versus-host responses after intestinal transplantation. Clones were read by immunoSEQ multiplex PCR, and TCRdb kept only the in-frame ones, dropping some. The sample yields 15,000 or so clones, 74% seen once. Sequenced here: ileum tissue, sampled 14 days after transplant. All receptors derive from a human patient who received an intestinal transplant, so some T cells may come from the graft donor. CDR3s include the opening cysteine and the closing phenylalanine or tryptophan. D genes are given only for firm matches. Some rows have no size entry. The others give once, few or many, or a class for an expanded clone.

clone size	V gene	J gene	D gene	CDR3 protein	CDR3 DNA
NA	TRBV5-5	TRBJ1-2	TRBD1	CASRAGTGGLNNYGYTF	TGTGCCAGCAGGGCCGGGACAGGGGGACTAAATAACTATGGCTACACCTTC
NA	TRBV6-5	TRBJ1-3	NA	CASARHSSGNTIYF	TGTGCCAGCGCTAGGCACAGCTCTGGAAACACCATATATTTT
NA	TRBV30	TRBJ2-1	NA	CAWNGASYNEQFF	TGTGCCTGGAATGGCGCCTCCTACAATGAGCAGTTCTTC
NA	TRBV5-5	TRBJ2-7	TRBD1	CASRLGQGTGEQYF	TGTGCCAGCAGATTGGGACAGGGAACGGGGGAGCAGTACTTC
NA	TRBV6-5	TRBJ1-5	NA	CASSGSGVTQPQHF	TGTGCCAGCAGTGGATCAGGGGTGACTCAGCCCCAGCATTTT
NA	TRBV4-2	TRBJ2-2	NA	CASSQQGGGELFF	TGTGCCAGCAGCCAACAGGGTGGGGGGGAGCTGTTTTTT
NA	TRBV19	TRBJ2-7	NA	CASSSSFNEQYF	TGTGCCAGTAGTTCGAGTTTTAACGAGCAGTACTTC
once	TRBV6-5	TRBJ2-7	NA	CASSYGRTYEQYF	TGTGCCAGCAGTTACGGGCGGACCTACGAGCAGTACTTC
NA	TRBV7-9	TRBJ2-4	NA	CASSPDTGIQYF	TGTGCCAGCAGCCCGGACACCGGCATTCAGTACTTC
NA	TRBV29-1	TRBJ2-1	TRBD1	CSAGQEQFF	TGCAGCGCGGGACAGGAGCAGTTCTTC
NA	TRBV6-6	TRBJ1-2	TRBD1	CASSPTGDYGYTF	TGTGCCAGCAGCCCGACAGGGGACTATGGCTACACCTTC
NA	TRBV12-5	TRBJ2-1	NA	CASGPPGGDEQFF	TGTGCTAGTGGTCCACCTGGGGGTGATGAGCAGTTCTTC
NA	TRBV11-2	TRBJ2-1	NA	CASSGAIYNEQFF	TGTGCCAGCAGCGGGGCGATCTACAATGAGCAGTTCTTC
NA	TRBV6-1	TRBJ1-4	NA	CASSEVWRNEKLFF	TGTGCCAGCAGTGAAGTGTGGCGGAATGAAAAACTGTTTTTT
NA	TRBV6-5	TRBJ1-5	NA	CASSDGTGNQPQHF	TGTGCCAGCAGTGACGGGACCGGTAATCAGCCCCAGCATTTT
NA	TRBV2	TRBJ2-7	NA	CASRGRSSYEQYF	TGTGCCAGCAGAGGCAGGAGCTCCTACGAGCAGTACTTC
NA	TRBV6-1	TRBJ1-5	NA	CASSERNVQPQHF	TGTGCCAGCAGTGAACGGAATGTACAGCCCCAGCATTTT
NA	TRBV15	TRBJ2-5	NA	CATSAQATPFPGETQYF	TGTGCCACCAGCGCGCAGGCTACGCCATTCCCGGGAGAGACCCAGTACTTC
NA	TRBV6-1	TRBJ1-2	TRBD1	CASSEAWTGGQYGYTF	TGTGCCAGCAGTGAAGCGTGGACAGGGGGACAGTACGGCTACACCTTC
NA	TRBV15	TRBJ1-3	NA	CATSRDSAGLGNTIYF	TGTGCCACCAGCAGAGATTCAGCAGGGCTTGGAAACACCATATATTTT
few	TRBV30	TRBJ1-1	NA	CAWSVQGWTFF	TGTGCCTGGAGTGTCCAGGGATGGACTTTCTTT
NA	TRBV10-3	TRBJ1-6	NA	CAISEGVNSLLHF	TGTGCCATCAGTGAAGGGGTGAATTCACTCCTCCACTTT
NA	TRBV5-6	TRBJ2-1	NA	CASSLKMDRYNEQFF	TGTGCCAGCAGCTTAAAGATGGACCGATACAATGAGCAGTTCTTC
NA	TRBV11-2	TRBJ2-5	TRBD2	CASSLDPGLAGGLQETQYF	TGTGCCAGCAGCTTAGACCCGGGACTAGCGGGAGGCCTCCAAGAGACCCAGTACTTC
once	TRBV5-4	TRBJ2-5	TRBD2	CASSPGLAGGPVIQETQYF	TGTGCCAGCAGCCCGGGACTAGCGGGGGGGCCGGTCATCCAAGAGACCCAGTACTTC
few	TRBV7-9	TRBJ2-7	NA	CASRGQASTDEQYF	TGTGCCAGCAGGGGGCAGGCCAGTACCGACGAGCAGTACTTC
few	TRBV5-6	TRBJ1-2	NA	CASSLDGYGYTF	TGTGCCAGCAGCTTGGATGGCTATGGCTACACCTTC
NA	TRBV21-1	TRBJ2-7	NA	CASSKERTRRDYEQYF	TGTGCCAGCAGCAAAGAGAGGACCCGGAGGGACTACGAGCAGTACTTC